This T cell receptor (beta chain) was sequenced during a study of blood T cell repertoires in COVID-19. Exposed study participants had met a COVID-19 case within 2 weeks before entry. TCRdb's table, derived via immunoSEQ multiplex PCR, lists solely in-frame clones and lacks some. The table has about 310,000 clones, about 85% seen once. The CDR3 runs 15 residues. Germline-derived CDR1 and CDR2 are SGHTA and FQGTGA. V trimming: 5 bases; J trimming: 4 bases; junction bases outside the gene matches: 7. The chain couples TRBV7-3 to TRBJ2-3; 9 positions agree with TRBD1. The origin of this receptor is a woman aged 30 to 39 who had been exposed to COVID-19. Sequencing input: PBMCs or T cells enriched from blood (not recorded which). This CDR3 is CASSPTGGMSDTQYF. The CDR3 DNA reads as TGTGCCAGCAGCCCGACAGGGGGTATGTCAGATACGCAGTATTTT. Variable domain in full (rest from reference TRBV7-3 and TRBJ2-3): GAGVSQTPSNKVTEKGKYVELRCDPISGHTALYWYRQSLGQGPEFLIYFQGTGAADDSGLPNDRFFAVRPEGSVSTLKIQRTERGDSAVYLCASSPTGGMSDTQYFGPGTRLTVL.